The rows below give T cell receptor beta chains drawn from one sample of a study of early T cells in non-severe SARS-CoV-2 infection. TCRdb re-called the 5' RACE reads with MiXCR, one entry per CDR3 protein. The sample includes some 39,000 distinct CDR3 sequences, roughly 4% of them seen just once. The specimen was whole blood. Every receptor here comes from an adult who was a healthcare worker with PCR-confirmed SARS-CoV-2 infection or an uninfected control (not recorded which). Each CDR3 is given with its conserved first and last residue. The D gene is left open where the match is weak. Size is omitted from some rows. Given values are once, few, many or a class for expanded clones.

d_call j_call clone_size v_call cdr3_nt cdr3_aa
TRBD1 TRBJ1-1 NA TRBV12-3/TRBV12-4 TGTGCCACCTTTGTTAGGACAGGGGGCATGAACACTGAAGCTTTCTTT CATFVRTGGMNTEAFF
TRBD1 TRBJ1-1 many TRBV4-1 TGCGCCAGCAGCCAGGCGCCGGGACAGTTGAACACTGAAGCTTTCTTT CASSQAPGQLNTEAFF
NA TRBJ2-3 many TRBV5-5 TGTGCCAGCAGCTTGGAAACAGATACGCAGTATTTT CASSLETDTQYF
TRBD1 TRBJ2-1 many TRBV7-9 TGTGCCAGCAGCTTACTAGGACAGGGCTACAATGAGCAGTTCTTC CASSLLGQGYNEQFF
NA TRBJ1-2 many TRBV5-1 TGCGCCAGCAGCTTGGAATGGAATGGGCATGGCTACACCTTC CASSLEWNGHGYTF
NA TRBJ2-7 many TRBV24-1 TGTGCCACCAGGGCGGAGGATCGGGCCGAGCAGTACTTC CATRAEDRAEQYF
NA TRBJ2-7 NA TRBV20-1 TGCAGTGTCGGAGTTGGGAGCTCCTACGAGCAGTACTTC CSVGVGSSYEQYF
NA TRBJ2-7 many TRBV7-3 TGTGCCAGCAGCTTAACTGGGGCCAGCGAGCAGTACTTC CASSLTGASEQYF
NA TRBJ2-1 few TRBV21-1 TGTGCCAGCAGCAACGGAGTGACAGGGGTGTACAATGAGCAGTTCTTC CASSNGVTGVYNEQFF
NA TRBJ2-3 many TRBV7-9 TGTGCCAGCAGTGGGACACGGGACACAGATACGCAGTATTTT CASSGTRDTDTQYF
TRBD2 TRBJ2-1 many TRBV5-1 TGCGCCAGCAGCCCTGGAGGTCTAGCGGGAGTTAATGAGCAGTTCTTC CASSPGGLAGVNEQFF
NA TRBJ2-5 many TRBV3-1 TGTGCCAGCAGCCACCTCCAGGGCCAAGAGACCCAGTACTTC CASSHLQGQETQYF
TRBD2 TRBJ2-7 many TRBV9 TGTGCCAGCAGCCCCGCGGGGGGAGCGGGCGAGCAGTACTTC CASSPAGGAGEQYF
NA TRBJ2-1 many TRBV30 TGTGCCTGGGGCGGGGTACCCGTCGGTGAGCAGTTCTTC CAWGGVPVGEQFF
TRBD1 TRBJ2-7 many TRBV7-9 TGTGCCAGCAGCTCACCCCCCCCGGACAGGTCGGGCGAGCAGTACTTC CASSSPPPDRSGEQYF
TRBD1 TRBJ1-1 many TRBV6-1 TGTGCCAGCAGGACAGGGGGTGAAGCAGCTTTCTTT CASRTGGEAAFF
NA TRBJ1-1 many TRBV6-4 TGTGCCAGCAGTGACAGGGGCCTAGGGACGCACGTGAACACTGAAGCTTTCTTT CASSDRGLGTHVNTEAFF
TRBD1 TRBJ1-5 many TRBV19 TGTGCCAGTAGTATAACGGCAGGGGGCTCCCTCAATCAGCCCCAGCATTTT CASSITAGGSLNQPQHF
NA TRBJ2-7 many TRBV6-5 TGTGCCAGCAGCGAACACAGGGGACTCGGGGAAGAGCAGTACTTC CASSEHRGLGEEQYF
NA TRBJ2-1 many TRBV19 TGTGCCAGTAGAACCGGGCTGAATGAGCAGTTCTTC CASRTGLNEQFF
NA TRBJ2-7 few TRBV15 TGTGCCACCAGCAGAGTGGGTGGGCAGCGCGACGAGCAGTACTTC CATSRVGGQRDEQYF
NA TRBJ1-6 many TRBV7-2 TGTGCCAGCAAGGGAGGGCCCAGGGCGAATTCACCCCTCCACTTT CASKGGPRANSPLHF
NA TRBJ2-5 many TRBV18 TGTGCCAGCTCACCACGGCTCCAAGAGACCCAGTACTTC CASSPRLQETQYF
NA TRBJ2-5 many TRBV10-3 TGTGCCATCAGTGAGTCAGAGACCCAGTACTTC CAISESETQYF
NA TRBJ2-1 many TRBV2 TGTGCCAGCAGTGCGCAACCGGGACTTCTTGAGCAGTTCTTC CASSAQPGLLEQFF
NA TRBJ1-1 many TRBV7-7 TGTGCTAGCAGCCGCCTCGTACAGTCGATGAACACTGAAGCTTTCTTT CASSRLVQSMNTEAFF
TRBD2 TRBJ2-7 NA TRBV27 TGTGCCAGCAGTTCCGGGACTAGCGGCTACGAGCAGTACTTC CASSSGTSGYEQYF
NA TRBJ2-5 many TRBV12-3/TRBV12-4 TGTGCCAGCAGTCCCCTGGCGGCGTTGGAGACCCAGTACTTC CASSPLAALETQYF
NA TRBJ1-2 many TRBV11-2 TGTGCCAGCAGCTTAGATCCGACGGGAGTCCCGCTTAACTATGGCTACACCTTC CASSLDPTGVPLNYGYTF
NA TRBJ2-1 many TRBV9 TGTGCCAGCAGCGTAGGCTCAATTTCTGGTAGCCCCTACAATGAGCAGTTCTTC CASSVGSISGSPYNEQFF
NA TRBJ2-7 many TRBV11-2 TGTGCCAGCAGCTTATTCGGGGGCCCCGACGAGCAGTACTTC CASSLFGGPDEQYF
NA TRBJ1-1 many TRBV6-5 TGTGCCAGCCTAGGGGGGATGAACACTGAAGCTTTCTTT CASLGGMNTEAFF
TRBD1 TRBJ2-6 many TRBV5-5 TGTGCCAGCAGCTTGGCCTCAGGGACAGGGGAGAGTGGGGCCAACGTCCTGACTTTC CASSLASGTGESGANVLTF
NA TRBJ2-5 many TRBV15 TGTGCCACCAGCAGAGATACGGGTCAGGAGACCCAGTACTTC CATSRDTGQETQYF
TRBD1 TRBJ2-7 many TRBV12-3/TRBV12-4 TGTGCCAGCAGTTTTGGACAGGGAAAGGGACCCTACGAGCAGTACTTC CASSFGQGKGPYEQYF
NA TRBJ2-7 few TRBV5-5 TGTGCCAGCAGCTACAACCAGGGGATTTACGAGCAGTACTTC CASSYNQGIYEQYF
NA TRBJ1-5 many TRBV12-3/TRBV12-4 TGTGCCAGCAGTTTTTACCCCGACCAGCCCCAGCATTTT CASSFYPDQPQHF
NA TRBJ1-2 many TRBV12-3/TRBV12-4 TGTGCCAGCAGTTTTGAACAGGGAAATGGCTACACCTTC CASSFEQGNGYTF
NA TRBJ2-7 many TRBV20-1 TGCAGTGCTAGAGATCTCGCCCGCTACGAGCAGTACTTC CSARDLARYEQYF
NA TRBJ2-1 few TRBV7-6 TGTGCCAGCAGCTCACACCGAAACATACGGGGGAATGAGCAGTTCTTC CASSSHRNIRGNEQFF
TRBD1 TRBJ2-7 many TRBV5-5 TGTGCCAGCAGCTTGGAGCAGGGGGTTACCTACGAGCAGTACTTC CASSLEQGVTYEQYF
TRBD2 TRBJ2-1 many TRBV9 TGTGCCAGCAGCCCCCGGACTAGCGGGGGGCTATACAATGAGCAGTTCTTC CASSPRTSGGLYNEQFF
NA TRBJ1-5 many TRBV18 TGTGCCAGCTCAGCAGGGTCGGATCAGCCCCAGCATTTT CASSAGSDQPQHF
NA TRBJ2-7 NA TRBV2 TGTGCCAGCAGTGATGGGGGGTACGAGCAGTACTTC CASSDGGYEQYF
TRBD1 TRBJ2-7 many TRBV2 TGTGCCAGCAGTGAAGGACAGGGGGCTTTCTACGAGCAGTACTTC CASSEGQGAFYEQYF
TRBD2 TRBJ2-3 many TRBV7-6 TGTGCCAGCAGCCCTTTAGGGGTCGCGGGAGGACTACATACGCAGTATTTT CASSPLGVAGGLHTQYF
NA TRBJ1-5 many TRBV27 TGTGCCAGCAACCCAAAGGGGGGAAACCAGCCCCAGCATTTT CASNPKGGNQPQHF
NA TRBJ2-7 many TRBV10-3 TGTGCCATCGGGGAACAGGGTCCCCACGAGCAGTACTTC CAIGEQGPHEQYF
TRBD1 TRBJ2-1 many TRBV6-5 TGTGCCAGCAAAAAGGGGGCAGTGGCCTACAATGAGCAGTTCTTC CASKKGAVAYNEQFF
NA TRBJ1-2 many TRBV12-3/TRBV12-4 TGTGCCAGCAGTTTCGGCAGGATTAACTATGGCTACACCTTC CASSFGRINYGYTF
NA TRBJ1-1 NA TRBV20-1 TGCAGTGCTAGACCTGACATAAGAGGCACTGAAGCTTTCTTT CSARPDIRGTEAFF
NA TRBJ2-2 few TRBV5-4 TGTGCAGCAAGAGAGGCGCGCATCGGGGAGCTGTTTTTT CAAREARIGELFF
NA TRBJ2-5 many TRBV7-8 TGTGCCAGCAGATTTAGAGGGCAAGAGACCCAGTACTTC CASRFRGQETQYF
TRBD1 TRBJ2-3 many TRBV6-5 TGTGCCAGCAGCCGACGAAAAAACAGGGGGCAGAGAGATACGCAGTATTTT CASSRRKNRGQRDTQYF